The 31 T cell receptor beta chains below were found in one sample sequenced in a study of blood T cell repertoires in COVID-19. Produced via immunoSEQ multiplex PCR; TCRdb's table is partial and in-frame only. The sample lists 110,000 to 150,000 clones, about 87% seen once, with roughly 1.6% in the top ten. The sequencing sample was made of peripheral blood. Receptors originate from a woman aged 45 to 65 with acute or convalescent COVID-19.

The V and J genes are TRBV9 and TRBJ1-1, with D possibly TRBD1 on 5 matching bases. From germline, CDR1 is SGDLS and CDR2 YYNGEE. V was pared by 4 bases and J by 3 bases, with 16 bases between. The CDR3 spans 15 residues. CDR3 residues: CASSFGPGGYTEAFF. The CDR3 nucleotides read TGTGCCAGCAGCTTCGGTCCGGGGGGGTACACTGAAGCTTTCTTT.

V usage is TRBV7-6 and J usage is TRBJ2-5; TRBD2 matches 9 bases. The CDR3 is 15 residues long. CDR1 is SGHVS and CDR2 is FNYEAQ in the germline V gene. Unmatched junction bases numbered 2, after V lost 1 base and J lost 2 bases. The CDR3: CASSLGTSGQETQYF. DNA of the CDR3: TGTGCCAGCAGCTTAGGCACTAGCGGGCAAGAGACCCAGTACTTC.

V gene TRBV18 combines with J gene TRBJ1-1, with no clear D. The V and J ends lost 2 bases and 0 bases respectively, with 7 bases between them. The germline gives CDR1 KGHSH, CDR2 LQKENI. This CDR3 has 14 residues. For the CDR3, the DNA is TGTGCCAGCTCACCAACTAAAGTGAACACTGAAGCTTTCTTT. The encoded protein is CASSPTKVNTEAFF.

J is TRBJ1-1 and V is TRBV25-1; D unclear. The CDR3 length is 14 residues. The V end was cut by 6 bases, the J end by 2 bases, with 13 bases between. Germline CDR1 and CDR2: MGHDK and SYGVNS. The DNA for the CDR3 is TGTGCCAGCAGATCAAATCCTACCAACACTGAAGCTTTCTTT. It codes for CASRSNPTNTEAFF.

The J gene is TRBJ1-1, the V gene TRBV4-1, with 7 bases aligning to TRBD1. Germline CDR1 is MGHRA and CDR2 is YSYEKL. V gave up 3 bases and J gave up 1 base; unmatched junction bases: 5. CDR3 length equals 15 residues. The DNA for the CDR3 is TGCGCCAGCAGCCAGAGGAACAGGGGGAACACTGAAGCTTTCTTT. Its protein product is CASSQRNRGNTEAFF.

This chain links TRBV5-1 with TRBJ2-5; TRBD1 aligns across 9 bases. Germline CDR1 SGHRS, CDR2 YFSETQ. Trimming at V came to 7 bases and at J to 5 bases, leaving 12 bases not matched to a gene. This CDR3 is built from 15 residues. The CDR3, as DNA: TGCGCCAGCTCGCGGACAGGGGCCTCCTTTGAGACCCAGTACTTC. It codes for CASSRTGASFETQYF. The variable domain in full, completed from reference TRBV5-1 and TRBJ2-5, reads KAGVTQTPRYLIKTRGQQVTLSCSPISGHRSVSWYQQTPGQGLQFLFEYFSETQRNKGNFPGRFSGRQFSNSRSEMNVSTLELGDSALYLCASSRTGASFETQYFGPGTRLLVL.

This rearrangement joins TRBV6-5 to TRBJ1-4; D is undetermined. The CDR3 extends over 12 amino acids. Germline CDR1 is MNHEY and CDR2 is SVGAGI. Trimming took off 5 bases at V and 10 bases at J, with 11 bases between the two ends. CDR3 bases: TGTGCCAGCAGTATGGGTGGAGGAAAACTGTTTTTT. Amino acids: CASSMGGGKLFF.

CDR3 residues: CASNRVNYEQYF. The CDR3 bases are TGTGCCAGCAACAGGGTTAACTACGAGCAGTACTTC. This chain joins TRBV2 and TRBJ2-7, with a tentative D call TRBD1 (6 bases). The CDR3 has 12 amino acids. V was trimmed by 7 bases and J by 3 bases, leaving 10 bases between them. CDR1 and CDR2 from the germline V gene are SNHLY and FYNNEI. Combining the CDR3 with reference TRBV2 and TRBJ2-7 gives the whole variable domain EPEVTQTPSHQVTQMGQEVILRCVPISNHLYFYWYRQILGQKVEFLVSFYNNEISEKSEIFDDQFSVERPDGSNFTLKIRSTKLEDSAMYFCASNRVNYEQYFGPGTRLTVT.

The chain couples TRBV7-3 to TRBJ1-1; D may be TRBD1 (5 bases). The CDR3 runs 15 residues. Germline loops: CDR1 SGHTA, CDR2 FQGTGA. The ends were cut back, 5 bases at V and 1 base at J, with 14 bases in the middle. The CDR3 nucleotides are TGTGCCAGCAGCCGCGGGGAGGGGACGAACACTGAAGCTTTCTTT. This sequence encodes CASSRGEGTNTEAFF. Full variable domain (missing parts from reference TRBV7-3 and TRBJ1-1): GAGVSQTPSNKVTEKGKYVELRCDPISGHTALYWYRQSLGQGPEFLIYFQGTGAADDSGLPNDRFFAVRPEGSVSTLKIQRTERGDSAVYLCASSRGEGTNTEAFFGQGTRLTVV.

This clone was observed at least ten times. V and J are TRBV27 and TRBJ2-3, with 8 positions matching TRBD1. V lost 6 bases, J lost 13 bases, and 6 bases stayed unmatched. The germline V gene has CDR1 MNHEY and CDR2 SMNVEV (reference sequence). The CDR3 totals 11 residues. CDR3 nucleotide sequence: TGTGCCAGCAGAGAGGGACAGGTCGAGTATTTT. Its translation is CASREGQVEYF.

This chain links TRBV21-1 with TRBJ2-4; TRBD2 reflects the table's D call only, with no check against the DNA. TRBV21-1 constitutes a pseudogene. This CDR3 spans 12 amino acids. CDR3 coding DNA: TGTGCCAGCAGCAAAGCGTACGGCATTCAGTACTTC. It encodes CASSKAYGIQYF.

The V and J genes are TRBV7-2 and TRBJ2-4, with a possible D match to TRBD2 (6 bases). Germline loops: CDR1 SGHTA, CDR2 FQGNSA. The CDR3 spans 16 residues. The ends were cut back, 1 base at V and 1 base at J, with 11 bases in the middle. The chain's CDR3 is CASSLVPEGAKNIQYF. The CDR3 nucleotides are TGTGCCAGCAGCTTAGTCCCGGAGGGCGCCAAAAACATTCAGTACTTC.

The V gene is TRBV5-1, the J gene TRBJ2-5; possibly TRBD1 for D (5 bases). The V end was cut by 2 bases, the J end by 1 base, with 6 bases between. This CDR3 is 13 amino acids long. Germline V CDR1 and CDR2: SGHRS, YFSETQ. The CDR3 here is CASSFQGQETQYF. CDR3 DNA: TGCGCCAGCAGCTTCCAGGGCCAAGAGACCCAGTACTTC.

This clone was seen a handful of times. Within the sample, other DNA sequences also encode this same CDR3. The V and J genes are TRBV15 and TRBJ1-5, with 7 bases aligning to TRBD1. V lost 3 bases and J lost 2; bases outside the gene matches: 1. The CDR3 is 14 residues long. CDR1 is LNHNV, CDR2 YYDKDF, per germline (reference sequence). The CDR3 protein is CATSSGQGNQPQHF. The CDR3 DNA reads TGTGCCACCAGCAGCGGACAGGGCAATCAGCCCCAGCATTTT.

The CDR3 here is CASSQPGADTQYF. CDR3 nucleotide sequence: TGTGCCAGCAGCCAACCGGGGGCAGATACGCAGTATTTT. The chain links TRBV3-1 (or the pseudogene TRBV3-2) to TRBJ2-3; D is possibly TRBD2 (6 bases). The CDR3 runs to 13 residues. CDR1 is LGHDT, CDR2 YNNKEL, per germline (reference sequence). Deletions cut 2 bases from V and 4 bases from J, with 7 bases between.

The CDR3 loop is CASSLGTAYGYTF. Here the CDR3 DNA reads TGTGCCAGCAGCCTCGGGACAGCTTATGGCTACACCTTC. This chain joins TRBV11-2 and TRBJ1-2, with TRBD1 identical over 7 bases. J lost 5 bases, V lost 5 bases, and 5 bases had no gene match. Germline lookup yields CDR1 SGHAT and CDR2 FQNNGV. The CDR3 covers 13 residues. The whole variable domain, remainder taken from reference TRBV11-2 and TRBJ1-2, is EAGVAQSPRYKIIEKRQSVAFWCNPISGHATLYWYQQILGQGPKLLIQFQNNGVVDDSQLPKDRFSAERLKGVDSTLKIQPAKLEDSAVYLCASSLGTAYGYTFGSGTRLTVV.

The chain has TRBV19 and TRBJ1-2; 7 nucleotides line up with TRBD1. This CDR3 has 14 amino acids. Losses at the gene ends were 5 bases for V and 5 bases for J; bases not matched to a gene: 8. Germline loops: CDR1 LNHDA, CDR2 SQIVND (reference sequence). DNA for the CDR3: TGTGCCAGTAGTGCGGGACAGAAGACATATGGCTACACCTTC. This encodes CASSAGQKTYGYTF.

The chain recombines TRBV9 with TRBJ1-2; D remains ambiguous. CDR3 size: 13 residues. V was cut by 0 bases and J by 8 bases, with 11 bases left in between. Germline V gene lookup returns CDR1 SGDLS and CDR2 YYNGEE. DNA of the CDR3: TGTGCCAGCAGCGTAGATGACACGTCAGGCTACACCTTC. It specifies CASSVDDTSGYTF.

This clone has just a few counts. The V and J genes are TRBV13 and TRBJ2-7; TRBD2 matches 8 bases. This CDR3 is built from 14 residues. Trimming cost V 4 bases and J 0 bases; bases outside gene matches: 2. Germline values: CDR1 PRHDT, CDR2 FYEKMQ (reference sequence). The CDR3 nucleotides read TGTGCCAGCAGCTATACTAGCGGCTCCTACGAGCAGTACTTC. Amino acid sequence: CASSYTSGSYEQYF.

The genes are TRBV7-9 and TRBJ1-1, with a tentative D call TRBD1 (5 bases). The CDR3 has 15 amino acids. Germline V lookup: CDR1 SEHNR, CDR2 FQNEAQ (reference sequence). V was shortened by 0 bases and J by 1 base, with 9 bases between the two germline ends. The CDR3 reads CASSLAGTGNTEAFF. The CDR3 DNA follows: TGTGCCAGCAGCTTAGCCGGGACTGGGAACACTGAAGCTTTCTTT.

The CDR3 spells CSYNGDTDTQYF. The CDR3 nucleotides read TGCAGCTATAACGGGGACACAGATACGCAGTATTTT. This chain links TRBV29-1 with TRBJ2-3, with a possible D match to TRBD2 (5 bases). CDR1 SQVTM and CDR2 ANQGSEA come from the germline V gene. The V and J ends lost 8 bases and 2 bases respectively, with 11 bases between them. The CDR3 runs 12 residues.

The chain combines TRBV6-5 with TRBJ1-1; D remains ambiguous. Germline V gene sequence: CDR1 MNHEY, CDR2 SVGAGI. The CDR3 has 15 residues. The ends were cut back, 0 bases at V and 1 base at J, with 9 bases in the middle. The CDR3 protein is CASSYSTSGNTEAFF. CDR3 nucleotide sequence: TGTGCCAGCAGTTACTCGACTAGTGGGAACACTGAAGCTTTCTTT.

In its sample, this clone ranks as medium-sized. This chain links TRBV19 with TRBJ1-2; D is undetermined. Germline loops: CDR1 LNHDA, CDR2 SQIVND (reference sequence). CDR3 size: 14 residues. V was shortened by 5 bases and J by 8 bases, with 18 bases between the two germline ends. CDR3 residues: CASSREFHYTGYTF. In nucleotides, the CDR3 is TGTGCCAGTAGTCGTGAGTTTCACTATACCGGCTACACCTTC.

The chain is built from TRBV7-9 and TRBJ1-1; no clear D. The CDR3 has 14 residues. Germline V gene lookup returns CDR1 SEHNR and CDR2 FQNEAQ (reference sequence). Trimming removed 8 bases at V and 1 base at J, with 14 bases between. The DNA of the CDR3 is TGTGCCAGCCCCTCTCTGGGAGAGAACACTGAAGCTTTCTTT. Residues: CASPSLGENTEAFF. Based on the CDR3 plus reference TRBV7-9 and TRBJ1-1, the full variable domain is DTGVSQNPRHKITKRGQNVTFRCDPISEHNRLYWYRQTLGQGPEFLTYFQNEAQLEKSRLLSDRFSAERPKGSFSTLEIQRTEQGDSAMYLCASPSLGENTEAFFGQGTRLTVV.

V is TRBV6-5 and J is TRBJ2-5; TRBD2 matches 7 bases. The germline V gene has CDR1 MNHEY and CDR2 SVGAGI. The length of the CDR3 is 16 residues. Trimming cost V 3 bases and J 1 base; bases outside gene matches: 8. CDR3 sequence reads: CASSYKAGPTQETQYF. The DNA for the CDR3 is TGTGCCAGCAGTTATAAAGCGGGACCAACCCAAGAGACCCAGTACTTC.

The chain links TRBV2 to TRBJ2-3, with a tentative D call TRBD2 (6 bases). The CDR3 is 14 amino acids. Per germline, CDR1 SNHLY and CDR2 FYNNEI. The ends were cut back, 5 bases at V and 4 bases at J, with 13 bases in the middle. CDR3 residues: CASSPTSGADTQYF. For the CDR3, the DNA is TGTGCCAGCAGTCCGACTAGTGGGGCAGATACGCAGTATTTT.

This clone was picked up one time. The CDR3 sequence is CASSPGLDSYNEQFF. In nucleotides, the CDR3 is TGTGCCAGCTCACCAGGGCTGGACTCCTACAATGAGCAGTTCTTC. The V gene is TRBV18, the J gene TRBJ2-1; D call uncertain. Germline V CDR1 and CDR2: KGHSH, LQKENI. V was clipped by 2 bases and J by 0 bases, with 8 bases between them. The CDR3 is 15 amino acids.

Details on this clone: The junction and the germline gene differ at one end; a read error may be behind it. The chain employs TRBV6-5 and TRBJ1-1, with a weak D call TRBD1 (6 bases). The CDR3 extends over 12 amino acids. The germline gives CDR1 MNHEY, CDR2 SVGAGI. The CDR3 DNA sequence: TGTGCCAGCAGTTACTCGGGGGGGCTTGGAACTTTT. It encodes CASSYSGGLGTF.

The chain has TRBV7-8 and TRBJ1-4; 10 bases align to TRBD1. Trimming at V came to 7 bases and at J to 7 bases, leaving 15 bases not matched to a gene. Per germline, CDR1 SGHVS and CDR2 FQNEAQ. This CDR3 has 17 residues. The CDR3, as DNA: TGTGCCAGCACCGCAGGGGGACAGGGGTGGCGGAGTGAAAAACTGTTTTTT. It yields the protein CASTAGGQGWRSEKLFF.

The chain carries TRBV19 and TRBJ1-1; 9 positions match TRBD1. There are 14 residues in the CDR3. Per germline, CDR1 LNHDA and CDR2 SQIVND (reference sequence). V shed 5 bases and J 6 bases; nucleotides not matched to a gene: 7. The CDR3 loop is CASSPGQGKSEAFF. CDR3 DNA: TGTGCCAGTAGTCCCGGACAGGGGAAGTCTGAAGCTTTCTTT.

The chain carries TRBV30 and TRBJ1-4; 7 bases fit TRBD1. The CDR3 has 13 amino acids. CDR1 is GTSNPN, CDR2 SVGIG, per germline (reference sequence). J was trimmed by 7 bases and V by 3 bases; bases with no gene match: 5. The CDR3 spells CAWRGGFGEKLFF. CDR3 bases: TGTGCCTGGAGAGGGGGCTTCGGTGAAAAACTGTTTTTT.